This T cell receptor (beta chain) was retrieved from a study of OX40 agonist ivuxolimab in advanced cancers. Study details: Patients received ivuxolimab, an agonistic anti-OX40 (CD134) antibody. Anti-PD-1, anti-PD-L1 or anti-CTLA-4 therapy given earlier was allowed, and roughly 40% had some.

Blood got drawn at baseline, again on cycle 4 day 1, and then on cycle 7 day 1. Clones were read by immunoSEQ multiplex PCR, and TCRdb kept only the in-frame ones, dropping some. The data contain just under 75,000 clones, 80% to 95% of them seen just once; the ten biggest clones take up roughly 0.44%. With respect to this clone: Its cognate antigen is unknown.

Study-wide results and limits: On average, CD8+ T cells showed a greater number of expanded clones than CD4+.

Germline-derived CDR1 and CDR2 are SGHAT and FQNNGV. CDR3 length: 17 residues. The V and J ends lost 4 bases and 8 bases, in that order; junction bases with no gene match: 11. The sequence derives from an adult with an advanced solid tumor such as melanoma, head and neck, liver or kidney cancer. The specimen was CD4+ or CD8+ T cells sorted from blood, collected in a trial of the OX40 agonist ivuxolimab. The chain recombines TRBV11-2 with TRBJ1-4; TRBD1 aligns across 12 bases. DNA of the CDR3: TGTGCCAGCAGCTCAAGGACCGGGACAGGGGGCAGCGAAAAACTGTTTTTT. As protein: CASSSRTGTGGSEKLFF.